These 4 T cell receptor beta chains came from one sample sequenced in a study of blood T cell repertoires in COVID-19. Assay used: immunoSEQ multiplex PCR; TCRdb lists only in-frame clones, some missing. The profile covers roughly 320,000 clones, with more than 75% appearing a single time and less than 4.5% taken by the ten largest. The sequencing sample was made of PBMCs or T cells enriched from blood (not recorded which). These receptors all stem from a man aged 25 to 40 who had recovered from COVID-19.

The J gene is TRBJ1-5, the V gene TRBV5-6; 8 positions match TRBD1. CDR3 length equals 19 residues. Trimming removed 1 base from V and 3 bases from J; junction bases left unmatched: 15. The germline V gene encodes CDR1 SGHDT and CDR2 YYEEEE. The CDR3 sequence: CASSLFQTGGQWDNQPQHF. CDR3 DNA: TGTGCCAGCAGCTTGTTTCAAACAGGGGGACAATGGGACAATCAGCCCCAGCATTTT.

V and J are TRBV11-3 and TRBJ1-1; D unresolved. There are 15 residues in the CDR3. CDR1 is SGHNT, CDR2 YENEEA, per germline. Trimming took off 3 bases at V and 2 bases at J, with 13 bases between the two ends. CDR3 nucleotides: TGTGCCAGCAGCTTTACGAGCGGCGGAAACACTGAAGCTTTCTTT. As protein: CASSFTSGGNTEAFF.

The genes are TRBV5-6 and TRBJ2-3; TRBD2 matches at 9 bases. Germline V gene sequence: CDR1 SGHDT, CDR2 YYEEEE. V lost 0 bases, J lost 0 bases, and 2 bases stayed unmatched. This CDR3 contains 16 residues. CDR3 residues: CASSLGLAASTDTQYF. CDR3 nucleotide sequence: TGTGCCAGCAGCTTGGGACTAGCGGCCAGCACAGATACGCAGTATTTT. The whole variable domain, remainder taken from reference TRBV5-6 and TRBJ2-3, is DAGVTQSPTHLIKTRGQQVTLRCSPKSGHDTVSWYQQALGQGPQFIFQYYEEEERQRGNFPDRFSGHQFPNYSSELNVNALLLGDSALYLCASSLGLAASTDTQYFGPGTRLTVL.

The chain is built from TRBV5-1 and TRBJ1-3; 7 bases line up with TRBD1. The CDR3 runs to 15 residues. Trimming removed 1 base from V and 3 bases from J; junction bases left unmatched: 4. The germline gives CDR1 SGHRS, CDR2 YFSETQ. The CDR3 nucleotides read TGCGCCAGCAGCTTGTTAGCAGGGGGTGGAAACACCATATATTTT. It specifies CASSLLAGGGNTIYF.